Below, one TCR beta chain is given with its context. Generated by immunoSEQ multiplex PCR, the TCRdb table keeps only in-frame clones and is missing some. The sample carries around 50,000 clones, more than 85% recorded once. The sample is drawn from a study of technical replicates of blood from a handful of donors. Per germline, CDR1 SGHTA and CDR2 FQGNSA. The CDR3 has 16 amino acids. J was trimmed by 0 bases and V by 5 bases; bases with no gene match: 8. The rearrangement uses TRBV7-2 and TRBJ1-2; 8 bases match TRBD1. The sample was PBMCs. The TCR sequence derives from a human donor in good health. Some clones in this sample may be carry-over from other donors' samples. The CDR3, as DNA: TGTGCCAGCAGCGCACCCCCGGGACAGGCTAACTATGGCTACACCTTC. It encodes CASSAPPGQANYGYTF.